The clone carrying this TCR beta chain was observed at least ten times. Its specificity is not known. Time point denoted: persistent/refractory GD, antithyroid drugs over 5 years with positive TRAb. There was RNA extracted from PBMCs, and the TCR library was made from it. According to the study, TCR beta libraries were built with iRepertoire HTBI primers and CDR3-region Arm-PCR. TCRdb reanalysed the multiplex PCR reads using MiXCR and keeps one entry per CDR3 protein. The top ten hold more than 6% of the sample, which has around 460,000 distinct CDR3 sequences, 20% to 25% seen once. The sample belongs to a study of regulatory T cells in long-lasting Graves disease. Background on the study: Graves' disease counted as persistent after over 5 years of antithyroid drugs with positive TSH receptor antibodies. Regarding the study as a whole: Whereas 966 public clonotypes were shared by new patients, persistent patients shared more, at roughly 2,500. Those with persistent Graves' had less TCR diversity than newly diagnosed patients.

The TCR was taken from a female donor with Graves disease. Here the sequenced sample was peripheral blood mononuclear cells (PBMCs), taken when the disease was refractory, from a patient treated with antithyroid drugs.

CDR3 amino acids: CASSFGQGNSPLHF. The DNA for the CDR3 is TGTGCCAGCAGTTTTGGACAGGGGAATTCACCCCTCCACTTT. The chain uses TRBV28 and TRBJ1-6, with 9 bases lining up with TRBD1. Trimming took 3 bases from V and 7 from J; bases not matched to a gene: 1. The CDR3 covers 14 residues. CDR1 is MDHEN and CDR2 is SYDVKM in the germline V gene. The variable domain in full, with the rest retrieved from reference TRBV28 and TRBJ1-6, is DVKVTQSSRYLVKRTGEKVFLECVQDMDHENMFWYRQDPGLGLRLIYFSYDVKMKEKGDIPEGYSVSREKKERFSLILESASTNQTSMYLCASSFGQGNSPLHFGNGTRLTVT.